One sample yielded the 12 T cell receptor beta chains listed below, sequenced in a study of CD8 T cells in Susac syndrome. About 0.5 to 1 ug RNA was reverse transcribed with random hexamers. TCRdb itself ran the immunoSEQ multiplex PCR reads through MiXCR, one entry per CDR3 protein. The sample has approximately 190,000 distinct CDR3 sequences, around 93% seen once; the top ten hold less than 0.2%. The sample consisted of CD8+ T cells from PBMCs. These receptors were taken from a human donor with Susac syndrome.

The CDR3 loop reads CSARDYLDSGPEETQYF. CDR3 DNA sequence: TGCAGTGCTAGAGATTATCTAGATAGCGGCCCGGAAGAGACCCAGTACTTC. V gene TRBV20-1 combines with J gene TRBJ2-5, with D maybe TRBD2 (6 bases). V dropped 0 bases and J dropped 3 bases, with 20 bases sitting between them. CDR1 is DFQATT, CDR2 SNEGSKA, per germline (reference sequence). CDR3 length: 17 amino acids.

The chain has TRBV7-9 and TRBJ2-1, with D unclear. The CDR3 spans 12 residues. Germline values: CDR1 SEHNR, CDR2 FQNEAQ (reference sequence). Trimming took off 3 bases at V and 10 bases at J, with 10 bases between the two ends. CDR3 nucleotide sequence: TGTGCCAGCAGCTTGCCCCCGACAGAGCAGTTCTTC. Residues: CASSLPPTEQFF.

The V gene is TRBV15, the J gene TRBJ1-2, with D hard to call. Germline V gene data show CDR1 as LNHNV and CDR2 as YYDKDF (reference sequence). This CDR3 comprises 16 residues. The V end was cut by 0 bases, the J end by 4 bases, with 15 bases between. CDR3 DNA: TGTGCCACCAGCAGAGATGTAGAGGGTCTAAGCTATGGCTACACCTTC. Its protein is CATSRDVEGLSYGYTF. Variable domain in full (rest from reference TRBV15 and TRBJ1-2): DAMVIQNPRYQVTQFGKPVTLSCSQTLNHNVMYWYQQKSSQAPKLLFHYYDKDFNNEADTPDNFQSRRPNTSFCFLDIRSPGLGDTAMYLCATSRDVEGLSYGYTFGSGTRLTVV.

This clonotype has more than one count but fewer than ten. The genes are TRBV6-2 or TRBV6-3 and TRBJ2-2, with D uncertain. V was trimmed by 5 bases and J by 5 bases, leaving 3 bases between them. Germline-derived CDR1 and CDR2 are MNHEY and SVGEGT. This CDR3 has 11 amino acids. The CDR3 bases are TGTGCCAGCAGTGGGACCGGGGAGCTGTTTTTT. It specifies CASSGTGELFF.

J is TRBJ1-4 and V is TRBV5-1; D gene ambiguous. The CDR3 runs 16 residues. Germline loops: CDR1 SGHRS, CDR2 YFSETQ. V lost 6 bases and J lost 0, with 15 bases in between. CDR3 DNA: TGCGCCAGCAAAGTCGGACCGGCGGCAACTAATGAAAAACTGTTTTTT. Translating gives CASKVGPAATNEKLFF.

The rearrangement joins TRBV30 to TRBJ2-5; D is undetermined. The CDR3 totals 14 residues. Trimming shortened V by 5 bases and J by 2 bases, and 15 bases separated the two germline ends. Germline CDR1 and CDR2: GTSNPN and SVGIG (reference sequence). The CDR3 DNA follows: TGTGCCTGGTCTTCCGGGCACAGTCAAGAGACCCAGTACTTC. Protein: CAWSSGHSQETQYF. Combining the CDR3 with reference TRBV30 and TRBJ2-5 gives the whole variable domain SQTIHQWPATLVQPVGSPLSLECTVEGTSNPNLYWYRQAAGRGLQLLFYSVGIGQISSEVPQNLSASRPQDRQFILSSKKLLLSDSGFYLCAWSSGHSQETQYFGPGTRLLVL.

The V gene is TRBV20-1, the J gene TRBJ2-1, with 7 bases fitting TRBD2. Per the germline V gene, CDR1 is DFQATT and CDR2 is SNEGSKA (reference sequence). This CDR3 is 12 amino acids long. V gave up 5 bases and J gave up 5 bases; unmatched junction bases: 3. The CDR3 DNA reads as TGCAGTGCTCGCCTAGCGGACAATGAGCAGTTCTTC. It encodes CSARLADNEQFF.

CDR3 nucleotides: TGTGCCAGCAGCCGTCCCGGGACAGAAACCGGGGAGCTGTTTTTT. Encoded protein: CASSRPGTETGELFF. V is TRBV7-3 and J is TRBJ2-2; 7 positions match TRBD1. This CDR3 is built from 15 residues. V lost 5 bases to trimming and J lost 5 bases; unmatched junction nucleotides: 8. Germline V gene lookup returns CDR1 SGHTA and CDR2 FQGTGA.

V usage is TRBV5-6 and J usage is TRBJ1-3; D remains unclear. The V end was cut by 4 bases, the J end by 1 base, with 18 bases between. Germline CDR1 is SGHDT and CDR2 is YYEEEE. The CDR3 consists of 17 residues. The CDR3 DNA reads as TGTGCCAGCAGCCAATCGCGGGGTTTGGATTCTGGAAACACCATATATTTT. Protein: CASSQSRGLDSGNTIYF.

The rearrangement joins TRBV13 to TRBJ1-1; D is uncertain. V dropped 4 bases and J dropped 8 bases, with 20 bases sitting between them. Germline loops: CDR1 PRHDT, CDR2 FYEKMQ (reference sequence). The CDR3 is 15 amino acids. CDR3 nucleotides: TGTGCCAGCAGCTCACCGTCGGGTCGCGGAGACGAAGCTTTCTTT. It codes for CASSSPSGRGDEAFF.

This rearrangement joins TRBV20-1 to TRBJ1-5; perhaps TRBD1 as D (6 bases). Germline V gene data show CDR1 as DFQATT and CDR2 as SNEGSKA (reference sequence). The V gene lost 2 bases and the J gene lost 2 bases, with 10 bases spanning the gap. The CDR3 totals 14 residues. As DNA, the CDR3 is TGCAGTGCTAGATCGGGACATGGCAATCAGCCCCAGCATTTT. It codes for CSARSGHGNQPQHF.

V is TRBV7-8 and J is TRBJ2-1, with 11 bases that match TRBD2. This CDR3 comprises 16 residues. J lost 2 bases, V lost 5 bases, and 5 bases had no gene match. From germline, CDR1 is SGHVS and CDR2 FQNEAQ. The CDR3 bases are TGTGCCAGCAGCCCTATAGCGGGAGGGCCCTACAATGAGCAGTTCTTC. Translation: CASSPIAGGPYNEQFF. Filled out from reference TRBV7-8 and TRBJ2-1, the complete variable domain reads GAGVSQSPRYKVAKRGQDVALRCDPISGHVSLFWYQQALGQGPEFLTYFQNEAQLDKSGLPSDRFFAERPEGSVSTLKIQRTQQEDSAVYLCASSPIAGGPYNEQFFGPGTRLTVL.